Below, 25 T cell receptor beta chains from the same sample are listed, as sequenced in a study of control samples from healthy donors and cancer patients. Using immunoSEQ multiplex PCR, the repertoire was profiled, and TCRdb retains in-frame clones only, with some absent. Among about 170,000 clones listed, 90% to 95% were seen once. The sequenced material came from blood. All receptors derive from a woman aged 55-69 years in good health.

The chain couples TRBV7-2 to TRBJ1-1, with D tentatively TRBD1 (5 bases). The V gene lost 6 bases and the J gene lost 1 base, with 15 bases spanning the gap. The CDR3 sequence is 15 residues long. In germline, CDR1 is SGHTA, CDR2 FQGNSA. CDR3 sequence (DNA): TGTGCCAGCAGAATAGGGGCAGGACCGAACACTGAAGCTTTCTTT. Protein sequence: CASRIGAGPNTEAFF.

The chain couples TRBV7-9 to TRBJ2-3, with 11 bases that match TRBD2. From germline, CDR1 is SEHNR and CDR2 FQNEAQ (reference sequence). CDR3 length: 19 amino acids. With V trimmed by 6 bases and J by 2 bases, 16 bases remained unmatched. DNA for the CDR3: TGTGCCAGCAGGCATACTCTAGCGGGGGGCCGATCCCCCACAGATACGCAGTATTTT. Amino acids: CASRHTLAGGRSPTDTQYF.

The chain joins TRBV7-2 to TRBJ2-7; TRBD2 might be the D (7 bases). V lost 5 bases and J lost 3, with 17 bases in between. This CDR3 is 15 amino acids long. CDR1 and CDR2 (germline): SGHTA, FQGNSA. The CDR3 sequence is CASSPEGGVNYEQYF. CDR3 DNA sequence: TGTGCCAGCAGCCCCGAGGGGGGGGTGAACTACGAGCAGTACTTC.

This clone has only a few counts. This chain links TRBV6-5 with TRBJ2-7, with a tentative D call TRBD1 (5 bases). Deletions cut 3 bases from V and 2 bases from J, with 14 bases between. The V gene's germline CDR1 is MNHEY and CDR2 SVGAGI. There are 15 residues in the CDR3. CDR3 residues: CASSYQGSGAYEQYF. In DNA, the CDR3 is TGTGCCAGCAGTTATCAGGGCTCAGGAGCCTACGAGCAGTACTTC.

The J gene is TRBJ1-1, the V gene TRBV29-1; no reliable D call. This CDR3 has 13 amino acids. V shed 3 bases and J shed 0 bases, with 8 bases lying between them. In germline, CDR1 is SQVTM, CDR2 ANQGSEA. The CDR3 nucleotides read TGCAGCGTTGATAAAGGCATGAACACTGAAGCTTTCTTT. Translated: CSVDKGMNTEAFF. The full variable domain, with the rest looked up from reference TRBV29-1 and TRBJ1-1, is SAVISQKPSRDICQRGTSLTIQCQVDSQVTMMFWYRQQPGQSLTLIATANQGSEATYESGFVIDKFPISRPNLTFSTLTVSNMSPEDSSIYLCSVDKGMNTEAFFGQGTRLTVV.

This chain joins TRBV30 and TRBJ1-6, with D unclear. The CDR3 has 12 amino acids. Germline V gene lookup returns CDR1 GTSNPN and CDR2 SVGIG (reference sequence). V was cut by 8 bases and J by 3 bases, with 8 bases left in between. The CDR3: CAASSYNSPLHF. The CDR3 region has the DNA TGTGCCGCGAGCAGCTATAATTCACCCCTCCACTTT.

This rearrangement joins TRBV9 to TRBJ2-7; D may be TRBD1 or TRBD2 (6 bases each). V lost 0 bases and J lost 5, with 15 bases in between. The CDR3 runs 15 residues. Germline V gene data show CDR1 as SGDLS and CDR2 as YYNGEE. As DNA, the CDR3 is TGTGCCAGCAGCGTAGGAGGTAGGGGGGTGAACGAGCAGTACTTC. Protein: CASSVGGRGVNEQYF. The full variable domain, rest sourced from reference TRBV9 and TRBJ2-7, is DSGVTQTPKHLITATGQRVTLRCSPRSGDLSVYWYQQSLDQGLQFLIQYYNGEERAKGNILERFSAQQFPDLHSELNLSSLELGDSALYFCASSVGGRGVNEQYFGPGTRLTVT.

The chain recombines TRBV6-5 with TRBJ1-1, with a possible D match to TRBD1 (5 bases). CDR1 is MNHEY, CDR2 SVGAGI, per germline. The CDR3 runs to 12 residues. Trimming removed 6 bases at V and 10 bases at J, with 15 bases between. The CDR3 reads CASRGTPTGAFF. In DNA, the CDR3 is TGTGCCAGCAGAGGGACCCCCACGGGAGCTTTCTTT.

The V and J genes are TRBV5-3 and TRBJ2-7; D remains unclear. TRBV5-3 is known as an ORF, though its function is uncertain. This CDR3 spans 15 amino acids. The ends were cut back, 5 bases at V and 7 bases at J, with 22 bases in the middle. CDR3 DNA sequence: TGTGCCAGAAGTTCTCCTCGGTCGTGGGTAGGGGAGCAGTACTTC. Amino acid sequence: CARSSPRSWVGEQYF.

The chain combines TRBV30 with TRBJ1-5, with D possibly matching TRBD1 (6 bases). The V end was cut by 3 bases, the J end by 0 bases, with 9 bases between. This CDR3 has 14 residues. Germline V lookup: CDR1 GTSNPN, CDR2 SVGIG (reference sequence). The CDR3 protein is CAWRGHLSNQPQHF. For the CDR3, the DNA is TGTGCCTGGAGGGGACATCTTAGCAATCAGCCCCAGCATTTT.

J is TRBJ1-2 and V is TRBV6-5; no clear D. V gave up 6 bases and J gave up 8 bases, with 16 bases separating them. There are 13 residues in the CDR3. CDR1 is MNHEY and CDR2 is SVGAGI in the germline V gene. For the CDR3, the DNA is TGTGCCAGCAGACCCCCCGGTGGGCGGGGCTACACCTTC. This codes for CASRPPGGRGYTF.

Comments on this clone: Other nucleotide sequences in the sample specify the same CDR3. This chain joins TRBV5-1 and TRBJ1-5; D not resolved. V was trimmed by 0 bases and J by 4 bases, leaving 5 bases between them. Germline CDR1 reads SGHRS; CDR2 reads YFSETQ. This CDR3 spans 13 amino acids. Here the CDR3 DNA reads TGCGCCAGCAGCTTGGCCCCTAATCAGCCCCAGCATTTT. Translated: CASSLAPNQPQHF.

This chain links TRBV10-3 with TRBJ2-4; 10 bases map to TRBD1. The CDR3 has 11 amino acids. After removal of 11 bases from V and 13 bases from J, the junction contained 8 bases not matched to a gene. Germline-derived CDR1 and CDR2 are ENHRY and SYGVKD. In DNA form, the CDR3 reads TGTGCCGCCGGGACAGGGGATACCCAGTACTTC. This sequence encodes CAAGTGDTQYF.

This clone was detected only once. The chain recombines TRBV21-1 with TRBJ2-2; TRBD2, the table's D call, was not compared with the DNA. TRBV21-1 is noted as a pseudogene. The CDR3 runs 18 residues. The CDR3 here is CASSKGRGDGTYTGELFF. The CDR3 DNA sequence: TGTGCCAGCAGCAAAGGCCGGGGAGATGGCACGTACACCGGGGAGCTGTTTTTT.

The chain has TRBV4-1 and TRBJ2-1; 10 bases map to TRBD2. The CDR3 covers 18 residues. Trimming took 0 bases from V and 4 from J; bases not matched to a gene: 9. CDR1 MGHRA and CDR2 YSYEKL come from the germline V gene. CDR3 sequence: CASSQESSGGARYNEQFF. DNA of the CDR3: TGCGCCAGCAGCCAAGAGTCCAGCGGGGGGGCTCGTTACAATGAGCAGTTCTTC.

The V gene is TRBV24-1, the J gene TRBJ2-7; 9 bases line up with TRBD1. V dropped 12 bases and J dropped 2; count of bases not matched to a gene: 13. The V gene's germline CDR1 is KGHDR and CDR2 SFDVKD. The CDR3 is made up of 15 amino acids. DNA of the CDR3: TGTGCCGTACACCTGGGGGGACAGGGAACCTACGAGCAGTACTTC. It specifies CAVHLGGQGTYEQYF.

The chain recombines TRBV10-3 with TRBJ1-2; weak D call: TRBD1 (6 bases). CDR1 and CDR2 (germline): ENHRY, SYGVKD. The CDR3 sequence is 18 residues long. The V gene lost 4 bases and the J gene lost 2 bases, with 23 bases spanning the gap. CDR3 bases: TGTGCCATCAGTGGGGGGCTGATGACAGGAACTCAAAACTATGGCTACACCTTC. It codes for CAISGGLMTGTQNYGYTF.

The gene calls are TRBV2 and TRBJ2-5; D gene uncertain. CDR1 is SNHLY and CDR2 is FYNNEI in the germline V gene. V gave up 8 bases and J gave up 5 bases, with 9 bases separating them. The CDR3 runs 11 residues. CDR3 bases: TGTGCCAGCTCTGGTTTCGAGACCCAGTACTTC. Its translation: CASSGFETQYF.

This rearrangement joins TRBV6-6 to TRBJ1-4, with D hard to call. The CDR3 totals 14 residues. Germline V gene sequence: CDR1 MNHNY, CDR2 SVGAGI (reference sequence). V shed 6 bases and J shed 5 bases, with 13 bases lying between them. The CDR3 spells CASRREGTNEKLFF. CDR3 DNA sequence: TGTGCCAGCAGGCGCGAGGGAACCAATGAAAAACTGTTTTTT.

The J gene is TRBJ2-7, the V gene TRBV2; TRBD2 matches at 8 bases. Germline CDR1 SNHLY, CDR2 FYNNEI. The ends lost 1 base at V and 2 bases at J; junction bases unmatched: 13. The CDR3 loop spans 18 amino acids. CDR3 sequence reads: CASSEGTPFAGGTYEQYF. The CDR3 DNA reads as TGTGCCAGCAGTGAAGGTACCCCATTTGCGGGGGGAACCTACGAGCAGTACTTC.

This clone has a single count. The genes are TRBV24-1 and TRBJ2-2, with D hard to call. CDR1 and CDR2 (germline): KGHDR, SFDVKD. The V end lost 9 bases, the J end lost 3 bases, and 13 bases lay between the germline ends. CDR3 length: 14 residues. The CDR3 sequence: CATCRYPDTGELFF. CDR3 sequence (DNA): TGTGCCACCTGCCGTTACCCCGACACCGGGGAGCTGTTTTTT.

The chain has TRBV29-1 and TRBJ2-1; D is undetermined. Germline CDR1 and CDR2: SQVTM and ANQGSEA. The CDR3 length is 11 residues. V dropped 6 bases and J dropped 12 bases, with 15 bases sitting between them. CDR3 nucleotide sequence: TGCAGCGTATCCAGGTCTTCAGGGCAGTTCTTC. Encoded protein: CSVSRSSGQFF.

This sequence joins TRBV18 and TRBJ1-2; 7 nucleotides line up with TRBD1. Germline lookup yields CDR1 KGHSH and CDR2 LQKENI. V dropped 2 bases and J dropped 8; count of bases not matched to a gene: 5. The CDR3 loop spans 13 amino acids. The chain's CDR3 is CASSPTGAEGYTF. CDR3 coding DNA: TGTGCCAGCTCACCAACAGGGGCTGAGGGCTACACCTTC.

The rearrangement joins TRBV12-2 to TRBJ2-1; TRBD1, the table's D call, lacks a check against the DNA. TRBV12-2 is classified as a pseudogene. The CDR3 has 17 amino acids. The CDR3 loop reads CASRARTGNIIRNEQFF. The CDR3 bases are TGTGCAAGTCGCGCCCGAACAGGGAACATCATCAGGAATGAGCAGTTCTTC.

This rearrangement joins TRBV9 to TRBJ1-5, with D hard to call. Between the trimmed V and J ends, which lost 5 bases and 3 bases, there was a span of 12 bases. Germline values: CDR1 SGDLS, CDR2 YYNGEE. CDR3 length: 14 amino acids. DNA of the CDR3: TGTGCCAGCAGTCTATTTGGGGACAATCAGCCCCAGCATTTT. Amino acid sequence: CASSLFGDNQPQHF.